The present entry profiles one T cell receptor (beta chain) with its context. Measured with immunoSEQ multiplex PCR; TCRdb has only the in-frame clones, and not every one. The sample consists of just under 65,000 clones, approximately 78% of them appearing once. CDR3 length equals 12 residues. Trimming shortened V by 3 bases and J by 5 bases, and 11 bases separated the two germline ends. Germline V lookup: CDR1 DFQATT, CDR2 SNEGSKA (reference sequence). These data originate in a study of blood T cell repertoires in COVID-19. Study summary: T cells, B-cell-depleted T cells, or PBMCs provided the cDNA or gDNA that served as material.

The chain has TRBV20-1 and TRBJ2-7; D is possibly TRBD1 (5 bases). The clonotype comes from a man aged 55 to 70 with COVID-19, enrolled during active disease. Input material: peripheral blood. The CDR3 here is CSASFQGHEQYF. The CDR3, as DNA: TGCAGTGCTAGTTTCCAGGGCCACGAGCAGTACTTC.